In its sample, the clone carrying this TCR beta chain was seen a few times. Its antigen is not known. The CDR3 sequence is 17 residues long. This specimen comes from a study of cytomegalovirus exposure and HLA in healthy donors. Unrecorded immune exposure was likely among donors, who were nominally healthy when sampled. The PCR made use of 60 Vbeta and 13 Jbeta primers. The assay was immunoSEQ multiplex PCR, and TCRdb's table has in-frame clones only and misses some. This sample has under 200,000 clones, with about 86% found just once. General study findings and limits: Researchers reported in a later analysis that a missense DCLRE1C variant was tied to TCR beta V- and J-gene trimming. In terms of immune exposure information, only CMV serostatus was available.

The TCR sequence derives from a young woman in good health and CMV-seronegative. The sequenced sample consisted of PBMCs. V usage is TRBV21-1 and J usage is TRBJ1-6; TRBD1 is the table's D call, not checked against the DNA. TRBV21-1 is given as a pseudogene. The CDR3 bases are TGTGCCAGCAGCAAAGCGGGGACAGGGGAAGATAGTTCACCCCTCCACTTT. Amino acids: CASSKAGTGEDSSPLHF.